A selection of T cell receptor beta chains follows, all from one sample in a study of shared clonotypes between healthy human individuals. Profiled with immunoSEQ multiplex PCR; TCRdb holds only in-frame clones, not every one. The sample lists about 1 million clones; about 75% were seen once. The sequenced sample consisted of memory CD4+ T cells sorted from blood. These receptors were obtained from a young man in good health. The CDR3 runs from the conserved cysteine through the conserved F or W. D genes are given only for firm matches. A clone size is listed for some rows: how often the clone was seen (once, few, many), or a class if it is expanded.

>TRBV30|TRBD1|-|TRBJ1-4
TGTGCCTGGAGTAGGAGGGACAGGGATGAAAAACTGTTTTTT
CAWSRRDRDEKLFF
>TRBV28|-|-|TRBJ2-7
TGTGCCAGTATCTCGTACGCCTACGAGCAGTACTTC
CASISYAYEQYF
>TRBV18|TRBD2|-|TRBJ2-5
TGTGCCAGCTCACCAGGGACTAAAGAGACCCAGTACTTC
CASSPGTKETQYF
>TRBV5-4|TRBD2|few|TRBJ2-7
TGTGCCAGCAGCTTTCGGCGGGAGGGTATGGAGGAGCAGTACTTC
CASSFRREGMEEQYF
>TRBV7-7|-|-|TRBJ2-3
TGTGCTAGCAGCTTAGAGGCCCCGGGTACGCAGTATTTT
CASSLEAPGTQYF
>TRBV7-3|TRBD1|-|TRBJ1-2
TGTGCCAGCAGCAAAACGGACAGGGACGGCTACACCTTC
CASSKTDRDGYTF
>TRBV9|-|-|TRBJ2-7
TGTGCCAGCAGCTACTCGGACAGCTACGAGCAGTACTTC
CASSYSDSYEQYF
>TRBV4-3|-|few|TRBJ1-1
TGCGCCAGCAGCCTCCAGGGTCCGGGCGCTGAAGCTTTCTTT
CASSLQGPGAEAFF
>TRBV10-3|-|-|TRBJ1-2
TGTGCCATCAAGCAGTTCGTTTATGGCTACACCTTC
CAIKQFVYGYTF
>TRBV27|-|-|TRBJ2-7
TGTGCCAGCAGTTTACGCAGAACCTACGAGCAGTACTTC
CASSLRRTYEQYF
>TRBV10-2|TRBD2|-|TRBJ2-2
TGCGCCAGCAGAAGTAGCGGGAGGGCCGGGACCGGGGAGCTGTTTTTT
CASRSSGRAGTGELFF
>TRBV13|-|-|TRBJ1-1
TGTGCCAGCAGCTTGTTCGGGTTATCGAACACTGAAGCTTTCTTT
CASSLFGLSNTEAFF
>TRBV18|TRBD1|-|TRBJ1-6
TGTGCCAGCTCACCCGACAGGGCAAATTCACCCCTCCACTTT
CASSPDRANSPLHF
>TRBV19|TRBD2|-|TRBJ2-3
TGTGCCAGTAGGGGTAGCGGGACGACAGATACGCAGTATTTT
CASRGSGTTDTQYF
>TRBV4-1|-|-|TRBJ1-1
TGCGCCAGCAGCCCCCCGACTGGAGGCACTGAAGCTTTCTTT
CASSPPTGGTEAFF
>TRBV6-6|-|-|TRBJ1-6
TGTGCCAGCAGTTACCCCAGTTATGGATCACCCCTCCACTTT
CASSYPSYGSPLHF
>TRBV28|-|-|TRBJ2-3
TGTGCCAGCAGCCTCGACAGCACAGATACGCAGTATTTT
CASSLDSTDTQYF
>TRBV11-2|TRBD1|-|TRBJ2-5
TGTGCCAGCAGCTTTCCGGGACAGGTCCCAGGGACCCAGTACTTC
CASSFPGQVPGTQYF
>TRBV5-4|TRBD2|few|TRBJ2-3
TGTGCCAGCCTCCCGGGACTAGGCACAAGGGATACGCAGTATTTT
CASLPGLGTRDTQYF
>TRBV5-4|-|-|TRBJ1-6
TGTGCCAGCAGCTTTCAAGTCACCCAGGGTCCAGGGCATACTTCACCCCTCCACTTT
CASSFQVTQGPGHTSPLHF
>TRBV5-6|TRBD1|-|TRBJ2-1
TGTGCCAGCAGCTTGGTACAGGGGTTAGGGAATGAGCAGTTCTTC
CASSLVQGLGNEQFF
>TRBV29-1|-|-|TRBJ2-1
TGCAGCGTTGAAACCGATCGCCACAATGAGCAGTTCTTC
CSVETDRHNEQFF
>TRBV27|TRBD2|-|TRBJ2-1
TGTGCCAGCAGTCCGCTCGGGGGGGGCTCCTACAATGAGCAGTTCTTC
CASSPLGGGSYNEQFF
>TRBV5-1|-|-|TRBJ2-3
TGCGCCAGCAGCTTGGGACTAGGGTCTACGCAGTATTTT
CASSLGLGSTQYF
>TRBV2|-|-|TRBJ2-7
TGTGCCAGCAGTCCCCAACGAGGGCGAGCCTACGAGCAGTACTTC
CASSPQRGRAYEQYF
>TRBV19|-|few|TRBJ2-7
TGTGCCAGTAGTGACCAGGGGCGCCCCCACGAGCAGTACTTC
CASSDQGRPHEQYF